Listed here are 25 T cell receptor beta chains from one sample, sequenced in a study of control samples from healthy donors and cancer patients. The method was immunoSEQ multiplex PCR; TCRdb's version includes in-frame clones alone and lacks a portion of them. Seen here are about 92,000 clones, around 82% observed once, and the top ten hold approximately 9.8%. The source material was blood. The receptors were gathered from a woman aged 55-75 years in good health.

V usage is TRBV4-1 and J usage is TRBJ2-2, with no clear D. Germline CDR1 MGHRA, CDR2 YSYEKL. Trimming left V 0 bases short and J 7 bases short, with 12 bases between. This CDR3 region has 15 residues. The CDR3 coding sequence is TGCGCCAGCAGCCAAGATACGAGCGCTAGCGGGGAGCTGTTTTTT. Translating it yields CASSQDTSASGELFF.

The chain couples TRBV11-2 to TRBJ2-2; no firm D call. There are 17 residues in the CDR3. The germline gives CDR1 SGHAT, CDR2 FQNNGV. V dropped 1 base and J dropped 5 bases, with 17 bases sitting between them. The CDR3 nucleotides read TGTGCCAGCAGCTTAGGGAAGATCTCTGGGTTAACCGGGGAGCTGTTTTTT. It codes for CASSLGKISGLTGELFF.

This clone was detected only once. The V and J genes are TRBV7-2 and TRBJ1-2; D unclear. Germline CDR1 reads SGHTA; CDR2 reads FQGNSA. CDR3 size: 11 residues. Trimming cost V 5 bases and J 3 bases, with 4 bases left between them. As DNA, the CDR3 is TGTGCCAGCAGCCCGCACTATGGCTACACCTTC. As protein: CASSPHYGYTF.

The V gene is TRBV19, the J gene TRBJ1-2; D possibly corresponds to TRBD1 (6 bases). This CDR3 contains 17 residues. CDR1 and CDR2 from the germline V gene are LNHDA and SQIVND (reference sequence). The V end was cut by 5 bases, the J end by 4 bases, with 23 bases between. The CDR3 here is CASSPQGSRAEGYGYTF. CDR3 nucleotide sequence: TGTGCCAGTAGTCCACAGGGTTCCCGGGCGGAGGGCTATGGCTACACCTTC.

This sequence joins TRBV27 and TRBJ2-7; possible D gene TRBD1, 6 bases. Germline-derived CDR1 and CDR2 are MNHEY and SMNVEV (reference sequence). V was pared by 6 bases and J by 1 base, with 13 bases between. CDR3 length: 14 amino acids. CDR3 nucleotides: TGTGCCAGCAGGGTCAACAGGGATTCCTACGAGCAGTACTTC. It is translated as CASRVNRDSYEQYF.

The gene calls are TRBV27 and TRBJ1-2, with no clear D. V lost 6 bases and J 7 bases, leaving 15 bases between the germline ends. The length of the CDR3 is 13 residues. Germline CDR1 reads MNHEY; CDR2 reads SMNVEV (reference sequence). CDR3 sequence: CASRSPGPGGYTF. DNA for the CDR3: TGTGCCAGCAGATCTCCCGGACCGGGTGGCTACACCTTC.

This clone was detected only once. This sequence joins TRBV2 and TRBJ1-3; 7 bases align to TRBD1. With 4 bases clipped from V and 2 bases from J, the junction kept 2 bases outside the gene matches. CDR3 length: 14 residues. Germline V lookup: CDR1 SNHLY, CDR2 FYNNEI. The CDR3 DNA reads as TGTGCCAGCAGTGCCGGGACAGCTGGAAACACCATATATTTT. This codes for CASSAGTAGNTIYF.

CDR3 nucleotides: TGTGCCAGCAGTAGGAGGGAGAGGAGGAACACTGAAGCTTTCTTT. This gives the protein CASSRRERRNTEAFF. The rearrangement links TRBV6-5 to TRBJ1-1; no reliable D call. V was trimmed by 5 bases and J by 1 base, leaving 14 bases between them. This CDR3 has 15 residues. Germline CDR1 MNHEY, CDR2 SVGAGI.

The chain links TRBV5-1 to TRBJ1-4; 9 bases match TRBD1. J lost 3 bases, V lost 3 bases, and 6 bases had no gene match. CDR3 length equals 16 residues. Germline CDR1 SGHRS, CDR2 YFSETQ. The CDR3 protein is CASSSTYRGPNEKLFF. The CDR3 DNA reads TGCGCCAGCAGCTCCACCTACAGGGGGCCTAATGAAAAACTGTTTTTT.

The V gene is TRBV4-3, the J gene TRBJ2-1; maybe TRBD1 (6 bases). The CDR3 runs 17 residues. CDR1 is LGHNA and CDR2 is YSLEER in the germline V gene. The V end lost 0 bases, the J end lost 0 bases, and 12 bases lay between the germline ends. The CDR3 region has the DNA TGCGCCAGCAGCCAAGATCTACAGGGAGCCTCCTACAATGAGCAGTTCTTC. Amino acids: CASSQDLQGASYNEQFF.

V is TRBV29-1 and J is TRBJ1-5; 8 bases are shared with TRBD1. The CDR3 contains 14 residues. The germline gives CDR1 SQVTM, CDR2 ANQGSEA. The J segment lost 0 bases and the V segment lost 5 bases, leaving 3 bases of the junction unmatched. CDR3 DNA: TGCAGCGTTCAGACAGGGGATAGCAATCAGCCCCAGCATTTT. Translating gives CSVQTGDSNQPQHF.

This clone was observed a handful of times. The V gene is TRBV5-6, the J gene TRBJ1-2; 8 bases are shared with TRBD1. The germline gives CDR1 SGHDT, CDR2 YYEEEE. J was trimmed by 5 bases and V by 4 bases; bases with no gene match: 16. The CDR3 extends over 17 amino acids. The CDR3 bases are TGTGCCAGCAGCATCAAATGGACAGGGCGGGTTCGGTATGGCTACACCTTC. Its protein product is CASSIKWTGRVRYGYTF. The whole variable domain, filled in from reference TRBV5-6 and TRBJ1-2, reads DAGVTQSPTHLIKTRGQQVTLRCSPKSGHDTVSWYQQALGQGPQFIFQYYEEEERQRGNFPDRFSGHQFPNYSSELNVNALLLGDSALYLCASSIKWTGRVRYGYTFGSGTRLTVV.

The rearrangement joins TRBV6-4 to TRBJ2-1; 9 nucleotides align to TRBD1. Unmatched junction bases numbered 18, after V lost 11 bases and J lost 10 bases. This CDR3 has 15 amino acids. Germline values: CDR1 MRHNA, CDR2 SNTAGT. DNA of the CDR3: TGTGCCGGAGCTGTGGCCGACAGGGGGTCAGGGGAGCAGTTCTTC. It yields the protein CAGAVADRGSGEQFF.

The chain recombines TRBV10-2 with TRBJ2-1; D is ambiguous. This CDR3 has 12 residues. Trimming took off 6 bases at V and 7 bases at J, with 10 bases between the two ends. Germline CDR1 WSHSY, CDR2 SAAADI. The CDR3 nucleotides are TGCGCCAGCAGGCCCCAACATAATGAGCAGTTCTTC. Translating it yields CASRPQHNEQFF.

The chain carries TRBV7-8 and TRBJ1-1; D unresolved. Germline V CDR1 and CDR2: SGHVS, FQNEAQ. This CDR3 spans 15 amino acids. V shed 5 bases and J shed 1 base, with 14 bases lying between them. The CDR3 loop reads CASSRFSAPNTEAFF. CDR3 sequence (DNA): TGTGCCAGCAGCCGGTTCAGCGCCCCGAACACTGAAGCTTTCTTT.

The V call is TRBV18, the J call TRBJ1-5, with D uncertain. The V gene lost 2 bases and the J gene lost 3 bases, with 11 bases spanning the gap. Germline lookup yields CDR1 KGHSH and CDR2 LQKENI. CDR3 length: 15 residues. The CDR3 nucleotides are TGTGCCAGCTCACCAAGCTCGGGAAACAATCAGCCCCAGCATTTT. This translates into CASSPSSGNNQPQHF. The full variable domain, rest sourced from reference TRBV18 and TRBJ1-5, is NAGVMQNPRHLVRRRGQEARLRCSPMKGHSHVYWYRQLPEEGLKFMVYLQKENIIDESGMPKERFSAEFPKEGPSILRIQQVVRGDSAAYFCASSPSSGNNQPQHFGDGTRLSIL.

This clone has just one count. This chain uses TRBV19 with TRBJ2-1; possibly TRBD1 for D (6 bases). V gave up 1 base and J gave up 7 bases, with 14 bases separating them. In germline, CDR1 is LNHDA, CDR2 SQIVND (reference sequence). This CDR3 comprises 15 residues. In DNA, the CDR3 is TGTGCCAGTAGTATAGTTTTCGGACAGACAAATGAGCAGTTCTTC. It encodes CASSIVFGQTNEQFF.

The sample holds a few counts of this clone. V is TRBV6-1 and J is TRBJ1-4, with D possibly being TRBD1 (5 bases). With 2 bases removed from V and 0 bases from J, the gap between germline ends came to 19 bases. Germline V gives CDR1 MNHNS, CDR2 SASEGT. The CDR3 length is 19 residues. The CDR3 DNA sequence: TGTGCCAGCAGTGAACGGTTCCGAGACAGACAAGCAACTAATGAAAAACTGTTTTTT. It is translated as CASSERFRDRQATNEKLFF.

The chain joins TRBV18 to TRBJ2-2; TRBD1 might be the D (6 bases). Germline V gene sequence: CDR1 KGHSH, CDR2 LQKENI. Trimming took 4 bases from V and 4 from J, leaving 10 bases between them. The CDR3 loop spans 14 amino acids. CDR3 sequence: CASSRQDSTGELFF. The CDR3 DNA follows: TGTGCCAGCTCACGACAGGACAGCACCGGGGAGCTGTTTTTT.

This clone was seen once. The chain recombines TRBV28 with TRBJ2-5, with no clear D. The CDR3 is 16 residues long. V was cut by 4 bases and J by 5 bases, with 20 bases left in between. The germline V gene encodes CDR1 MDHEN and CDR2 SYDVKM. The CDR3 loop is CASSSLRVGIGETQYF. In DNA, the CDR3 is TGTGCCAGCAGTTCCCTTAGGGTGGGGATTGGGGAGACCCAGTACTTC.

The chain links TRBV6-5 to TRBJ2-1; possibly TRBD1 for D (6 bases). CDR3 length equals 11 residues. Germline CDR1 and CDR2: MNHEY and SVGAGI. Trimming left V 4 bases short and J 13 bases short, with 11 bases between. The DNA of the CDR3 is TGTGCCAGCAGTTTCAGGGGTTCTCAGTTCTTC. Protein sequence: CASSFRGSQFF.

This clone was seen just once. This chain connects TRBV6-5 to TRBJ2-7; a weak D match, TRBD2 (5 bases). Looked up from germline, CDR1 is MNHEY and CDR2 is SVGAGI. This CDR3 comprises 16 residues. The ends were cut back, 0 bases at V and 4 bases at J, with 16 bases in the middle. In DNA, the CDR3 is TGTGCCAGCAGTTACTCGGATACGGGAAGGGCTTACGAGCAGTACTTC. Translated, it gives CASSYSDTGRAYEQYF.

This chain connects TRBV19 to TRBJ1-1; 8 bases match TRBD1. The V gene end was trimmed by 4 bases and the J gene end by 0 bases; junction bases not matched to a gene: 7. This CDR3 spans 16 amino acids. Germline V gene sequence: CDR1 LNHDA, CDR2 SQIVND (reference sequence). Here the CDR3 DNA reads TGTGCCAGTAGTAAGACAGGGGAGGTCATGAACACTGAAGCTTTCTTT. This gives the protein CASSKTGEVMNTEAFF.

The chain joins TRBV5-1 to TRBJ1-1; TRBD1 aligns across 7 bases. Trimming cost V 0 bases and J 4 bases; bases outside gene matches: 3. This CDR3 is 14 amino acids long. Germline values: CDR1 SGHRS, CDR2 YFSETQ. The CDR3 loop is CASSLETGSTEAFF. CDR3 sequence (DNA): TGCGCCAGCAGCTTGGAGACAGGGAGCACTGAAGCTTTCTTT. Combining the CDR3 with reference TRBV5-1 and TRBJ1-1 gives the whole variable domain KAGVTQTPRYLIKTRGQQVTLSCSPISGHRSVSWYQQTPGQGLQFLFEYFSETQRNKGNFPGRFSGRQFSNSRSEMNVSTLELGDSALYLCASSLETGSTEAFFGQGTRLTVV.

This clone has only one observation. V gene TRBV10-3 combines with J gene TRBJ1-4; D is ambiguous. V was pared by 0 bases and J by 4 bases, with 9 bases between. CDR3 length: 15 residues. Per germline, CDR1 ENHRY and CDR2 SYGVKD. The CDR3 sequence: CAISESGRLNEKLFF. The CDR3 DNA is TGTGCCATCAGTGAGTCCGGGAGACTTAATGAAAAACTGTTTTTT.